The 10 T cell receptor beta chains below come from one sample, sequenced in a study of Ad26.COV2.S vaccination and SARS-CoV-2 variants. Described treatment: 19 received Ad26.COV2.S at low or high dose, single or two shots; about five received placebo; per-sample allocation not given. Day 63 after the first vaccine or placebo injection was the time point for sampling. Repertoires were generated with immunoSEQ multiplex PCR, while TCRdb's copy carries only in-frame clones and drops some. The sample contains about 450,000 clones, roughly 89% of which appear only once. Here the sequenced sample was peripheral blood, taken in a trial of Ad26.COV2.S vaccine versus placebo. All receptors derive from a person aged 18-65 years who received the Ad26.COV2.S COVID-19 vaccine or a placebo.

CDR3 sequence: CASSGPPGQGFTEAFF. CDR3 sequence (DNA): TGTGCCAGCAGCGGCCCTCCGGGACAGGGTTTTACTGAAGCTTTCTTT. The gene calls are TRBV7-9 and TRBJ1-1, with 9 bases lining up with TRBD1. The V gene's germline CDR1 is SEHNR and CDR2 FQNEAQ (reference sequence). V shed 5 bases and J 5 bases; nucleotides not matched to a gene: 12. The CDR3 sequence is 16 residues long.

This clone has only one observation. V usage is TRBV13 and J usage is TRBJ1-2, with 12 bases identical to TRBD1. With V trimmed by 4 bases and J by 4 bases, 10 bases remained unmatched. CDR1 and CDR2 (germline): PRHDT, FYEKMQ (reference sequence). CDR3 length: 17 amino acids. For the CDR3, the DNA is TGTGCCAGCAGCTCCTCCGGGACAGGGGGCGCCCTCTATGGCTACACCTTC. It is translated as CASSSSGTGGALYGYTF.

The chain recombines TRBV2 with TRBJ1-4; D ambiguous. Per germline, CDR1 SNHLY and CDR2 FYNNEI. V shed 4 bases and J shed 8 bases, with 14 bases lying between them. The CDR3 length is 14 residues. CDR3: CASSASTPGEKLFF. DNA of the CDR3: TGTGCCAGCAGTGCATCTACACCGGGAGAAAAACTGTTTTTT.

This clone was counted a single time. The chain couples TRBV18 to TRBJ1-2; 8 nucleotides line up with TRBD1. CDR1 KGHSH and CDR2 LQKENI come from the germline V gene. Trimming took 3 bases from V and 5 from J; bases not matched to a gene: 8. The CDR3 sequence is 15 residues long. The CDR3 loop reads CASSPEWTGWYGYTF. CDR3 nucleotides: TGTGCCAGCTCACCTGAGTGGACAGGGTGGTATGGCTACACCTTC.

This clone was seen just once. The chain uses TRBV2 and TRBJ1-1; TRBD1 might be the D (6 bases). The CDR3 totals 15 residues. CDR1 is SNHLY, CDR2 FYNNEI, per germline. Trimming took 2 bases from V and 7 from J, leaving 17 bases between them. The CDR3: CASSEQVGGLGEAFF. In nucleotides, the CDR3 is TGTGCCAGCAGTGAACAGGTCGGGGGGCTTGGTGAAGCTTTCTTT. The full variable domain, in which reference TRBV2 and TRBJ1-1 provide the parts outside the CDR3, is EPEVTQTPSHQVTQMGQEVILRCVPISNHLYFYWYRQILGQKVEFLVSFYNNEISEKSEIFDDQFSVERPDGSNFTLKIRSTKLEDSAMYFCASSEQVGGLGEAFFGQGTRLTVV.

Here the CDR3 reads CASSFLGEGETQYF. CDR3 nucleotide sequence: TGTGCCAGCAGCTTCCTCGGAGAGGGGGAGACCCAGTACTTC. The gene calls are TRBV7-9 and TRBJ2-5; D may correspond to TRBD1 or TRBD2 (5 bases each). Trimming left V 3 bases short and J 5 bases short, with 13 bases between. The CDR3 covers 14 residues. Germline V gives CDR1 SEHNR, CDR2 FQNEAQ (reference sequence).

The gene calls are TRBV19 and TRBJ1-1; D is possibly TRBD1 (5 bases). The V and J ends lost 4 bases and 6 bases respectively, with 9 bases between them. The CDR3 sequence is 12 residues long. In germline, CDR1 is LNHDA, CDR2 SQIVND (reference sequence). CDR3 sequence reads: CASSNRGAEAFF. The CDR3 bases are TGTGCCAGTAGTAATCGGGGCGCTGAAGCTTTCTTT.

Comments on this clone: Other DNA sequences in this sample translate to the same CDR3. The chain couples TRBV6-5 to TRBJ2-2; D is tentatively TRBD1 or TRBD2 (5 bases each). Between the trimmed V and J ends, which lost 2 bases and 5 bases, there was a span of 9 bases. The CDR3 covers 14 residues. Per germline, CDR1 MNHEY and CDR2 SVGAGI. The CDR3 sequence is CASSYDSGTGELFF. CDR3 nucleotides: TGTGCCAGCAGTTACGACAGCGGAACCGGGGAGCTGTTTTTT.

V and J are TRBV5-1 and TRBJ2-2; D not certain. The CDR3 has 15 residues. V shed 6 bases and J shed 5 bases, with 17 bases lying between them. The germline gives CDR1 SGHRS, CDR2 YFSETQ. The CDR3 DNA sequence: TGCGCCAGCAATACCGCCCCGGTCGGTACCGGGGAGCTGTTTTTT. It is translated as CASNTAPVGTGELFF.

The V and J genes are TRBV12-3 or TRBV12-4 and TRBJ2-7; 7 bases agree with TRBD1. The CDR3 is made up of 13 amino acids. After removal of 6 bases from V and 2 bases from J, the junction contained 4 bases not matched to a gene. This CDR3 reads CASRMGQTYEQYF. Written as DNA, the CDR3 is TGTGCCAGCAGGATGGGACAGACCTACGAGCAGTACTTC.